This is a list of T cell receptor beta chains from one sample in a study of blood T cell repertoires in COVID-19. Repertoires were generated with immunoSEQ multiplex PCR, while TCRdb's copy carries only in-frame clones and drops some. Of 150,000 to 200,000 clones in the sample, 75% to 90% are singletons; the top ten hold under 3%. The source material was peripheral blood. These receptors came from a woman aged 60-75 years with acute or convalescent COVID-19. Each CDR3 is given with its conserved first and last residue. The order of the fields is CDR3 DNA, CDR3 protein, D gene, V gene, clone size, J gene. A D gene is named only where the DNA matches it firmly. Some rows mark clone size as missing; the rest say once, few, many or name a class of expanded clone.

DNA: TGTGCCAGCAGCCTTCGTAATCCAGGCCCTTTTTACGAGCAGTACTTC
CDR3: CASSLRNPGPFYEQYF
D: NA
V: TRBV7-8
size: NA
J: TRBJ2-7

DNA: TGTGCCAGTAGTATAGTCGGAGACAGGAACAATCAGCCCCAGCATTTT
CDR3: CASSIVGDRNNQPQHF
D: NA
V: TRBV19
size: NA
J: TRBJ1-5

DNA: TGTGCCAGCACCTCCCCGGGGATTGAGCAGTTCTTC
CDR3: CASTSPGIEQFF
D: NA
V: TRBV7-2
size: NA
J: TRBJ2-1

DNA: TGTGCCAGCAGTTTACTACGCCCCGGGAACACTGAAGCTTTCTTT
CDR3: CASSLLRPGNTEAFF
D: NA
V: TRBV27
size: NA
J: TRBJ1-1

DNA: TGTGCCAGCAGCCGTCAAGCGGCACTCACAGATACGCAGTATTTT
CDR3: CASSRQAALTDTQYF
D: NA
V: TRBV7-2
size: NA
J: TRBJ2-3

DNA: TGTGCCAGCAGCTCCGCAGGGAATAATGAGCCCCAGCATTTT
CDR3: CASSSAGNNEPQHF
D: NA
V: TRBV7-2
size: NA
J: TRBJ1-5

DNA: TGTGCCAGCAGTTACCGGGACAGGTCACCAGATACGCAGTATTTT
CDR3: CASSYRDRSPDTQYF
D: TRBD1
V: TRBV6-2/TRBV6-3
size: NA
J: TRBJ2-3

DNA: TGCGCCAGCAGCTACCAGGGGGCTGATGGAAACACCATATATTTT
CDR3: CASSYQGADGNTIYF
D: TRBD1
V: TRBV5-1
size: NA
J: TRBJ1-3

DNA: TGCGCCAGCAGCCAGACCGGCGGAGGGAGAGGTACCTACACCTTC
CDR3: CASSQTGGGRGTYTF
D: NA
V: TRBV4-3
size: once
J: TRBJ1-2

DNA: TGTGCCAGCAGCCAAGTTACGCGGTCGGCAGGGGGCCGCAACTCTGGGGCCAACGTCCTGACTTTC
CDR3: CASSQVTRSAGGRNSGANVLTF
D: TRBD1
V: TRBV3-1/TRBV3-2
size: NA
J: TRBJ2-6

DNA: TGTGCCAGCAGCTCGGAGGTCATGAACACTGAAGCTTTCTTT
CDR3: CASSSEVMNTEAFF
D: NA
V: TRBV7-9
size: few
J: TRBJ1-1

DNA: TGTGCCAGCAGTTTTTCCCAGGGGGACAGGAGGTGGTACGAGCAGTACTTC
CDR3: CASSFSQGDRRWYEQYF
D: TRBD1
V: TRBV6-2/TRBV6-3
size: NA
J: TRBJ2-7

DNA: TGTGCCAGCAGGCGGGGGGGGAACAATGAGCAGTTCTTC
CDR3: CASRRGGNNEQFF
D: TRBD2
V: TRBV6-5
size: NA
J: TRBJ2-1

DNA: TGTGCCAGCGGGGATGGACAACCTGGAAACACCATATATTTT
CDR3: CASGDGQPGNTIYF
D: NA
V: TRBV7-2
size: NA
J: TRBJ1-3

DNA: TGTGCCAGCAGCGCCCAGACAGGGATCGGGGAGCTGTTTTTT
CDR3: CASSAQTGIGELFF
D: TRBD1
V: TRBV7-2
size: few
J: TRBJ2-2

DNA: TGTGCCAGTAGTGGGCGGGGGAATCAGCCCCAGCATTTT
CDR3: CASSGRGNQPQHF
D: NA
V: TRBV19
size: NA
J: TRBJ1-5

DNA: TGCAGTGCTAGTGTTGACAGACCCTACAATGAGCAGTTCTTC
CDR3: CSASVDRPYNEQFF
D: NA
V: TRBV20-1
size: few
J: TRBJ2-1

DNA: TGTGCCAGCTCACCCCCCCCGACAGGGACTAATGAAAAACTGTTTTTT
CDR3: CASSPPPTGTNEKLFF
D: TRBD1
V: TRBV18
size: few
J: TRBJ1-4

DNA: TGTGCCAGCAGAGTAAGCGGGGGGCCCACAGATACGCAGTATTTT
CDR3: CASRVSGGPTDTQYF
D: TRBD2
V: TRBV5-4
size: NA
J: TRBJ2-3

DNA: TGTGCCAGCAGCGGAGACAGGGGGTACACCGGGGAGCTGTTTTTT
CDR3: CASSGDRGYTGELFF
D: TRBD1
V: TRBV7-9
size: NA
J: TRBJ2-2

DNA: TGCGCCAGCAGCCAAGAATGGGGGCTCCAGCCCCAGCATTTT
CDR3: CASSQEWGLQPQHF
D: NA
V: TRBV4-1
size: NA
J: TRBJ1-5

DNA: TGTGCCAGCAGTTCAGGCGATCAGGGGCCCAATTCACCCCTCCACTTT
CDR3: CASSSGDQGPNSPLHF
D: NA
V: TRBV6-2/TRBV6-3
size: NA
J: TRBJ1-6

DNA: TGTGCCAGCAGCCAGGGGCCAGGCGAACAGTTCTTC
CDR3: CASSQGPGEQFF
D: NA
V: TRBV7-8
size: NA
J: TRBJ2-1

DNA: TGTGCCAGTAGGAGAGACGGGAGTAAGGCTAATGAAAAACTGTTTTTT
CDR3: CASRRDGSKANEKLFF
D: NA
V: TRBV19
size: NA
J: TRBJ1-4

DNA: TGTGCCAGCAGCTTAGCGGGGGGGCCCAATGAGCAGTTCTTC
CDR3: CASSLAGGPNEQFF
D: TRBD2
V: TRBV11-2
size: once
J: TRBJ2-1

DNA: TGCGCCAGCAGCTTGGGGACAGGGCCCCGAGAGACCCAGTACTTC
CDR3: CASSLGTGPRETQYF
D: TRBD1
V: TRBV5-1
size: NA
J: TRBJ2-5

DNA: TGCGCCAGCAGCCAAGGATTTATAAAGGCAGGCCAAGAGACCCAGTACTTC
CDR3: CASSQGFIKAGQETQYF
D: NA
V: TRBV4-3
size: NA
J: TRBJ2-5

DNA: TGTGCCAGCAGCTTAACGGGAGGGTCCGGCGGCTACACCTTC
CDR3: CASSLTGGSGGYTF
D: NA
V: TRBV7-3
size: NA
J: TRBJ1-2

DNA: TGTGCCAGCAGCCGCGGGGACAGGGAGGGCTACACCTTC
CDR3: CASSRGDREGYTF
D: TRBD1
V: TRBV7-2
size: NA
J: TRBJ1-2

DNA: TGTGCCAGTAGTTTTAGACAGGGTGGTGGCTACACCTTC
CDR3: CASSFRQGGGYTF
D: TRBD1
V: TRBV19
size: once
J: TRBJ1-2

DNA: TGTGCCCGGGGGGAGGGGACCTTCAGGAATGAGCAGTTCTTC
CDR3: CARGEGTFRNEQFF
D: TRBD2
V: TRBV30
size: NA
J: TRBJ2-1

DNA: TGTGCCAGCAGTGCAGCAGGTTCCTATGGCTACACCTTC
CDR3: CASSAAGSYGYTF
D: NA
V: TRBV6-4
size: many
J: TRBJ1-2

DNA: TGTGCCAGCGCGGCTGGAGGAAAACTGTTTTTT
CDR3: CASAAGGKLFF
D: NA
V: TRBV18
size: NA
J: TRBJ1-4

DNA: TGTGCCAGCAGCTTAGCGGGGGGGACGACAGATACGCAGTATTTT
CDR3: CASSLAGGTTDTQYF
D: TRBD2
V: TRBV5-4
size: NA
J: TRBJ2-3

DNA: TGTGCCACCAGTGACCCTCGGACACCCCGACCGGTGATGTTTTTT
CDR3: CATSDPRTPRPVMFF
D: NA
V: TRBV24-1
size: NA
J: TRBJ2-2

DNA: TGTGCCAGCAGTCCCCGGTCGGTTGGAGATGTCCCCCTCCACTTT
CDR3: CASSPRSVGDVPLHF
D: NA
V: TRBV7-9
size: once
J: TRBJ1-6

DNA: TGTGCCAGCAGACCAGGGGGCTCTGGAAACACCATATATTTT
CDR3: CASRPGGSGNTIYF
D: TRBD1
V: TRBV6-5
size: NA
J: TRBJ1-3

DNA: TGTGCCAGTAGTATGCCCAGAACCGGACTCGGAAACACCATATATTTT
CDR3: CASSMPRTGLGNTIYF
D: NA
V: TRBV19
size: few
J: TRBJ1-3

DNA: TGTGCCAGCAGCCCGGGAATTGGTGGCAATCAGCCCCAGCATTTT
CDR3: CASSPGIGGNQPQHF
D: NA
V: TRBV3-1/TRBV3-2
size: NA
J: TRBJ1-5

DNA: TGTGCCAGCAGGTCTTCCGGGACAGGGGCAGATACGCAGTATTTT
CDR3: CASRSSGTGADTQYF
D: TRBD1
V: TRBV28
size: NA
J: TRBJ2-3

DNA: TGTGCCAGTAGCAGACAGGGGTGGAACTATGGCTACACCTTC
CDR3: CASSRQGWNYGYTF
D: TRBD1
V: TRBV19
size: NA
J: TRBJ1-2

DNA: TGTGCCAGCAGCCAAGTGGCTTCGAAGGGCTACACCTTC
CDR3: CASSQVASKGYTF
D: NA
V: TRBV3-1/TRBV3-2
size: NA
J: TRBJ1-2

DNA: TGTGCCAGCAGCCGGGGAGGACATAACTATGGCTACACCTTC
CDR3: CASSRGGHNYGYTF
D: NA
V: TRBV5-5
size: NA
J: TRBJ1-2

DNA: TGTGCCAGCAGCCTAAGACAGGGGGCTTATGGGGCCAACGTCCTGACTTTC
CDR3: CASSLRQGAYGANVLTF
D: TRBD1
V: TRBV7-2
size: NA
J: TRBJ2-6

DNA: TGTGCCAGCTTCGCGGCCGACTCCTACGAGCAGTACTTC
CDR3: CASFAADSYEQYF
D: NA
V: TRBV5-4
size: NA
J: TRBJ2-7

DNA: TGTGCCAGCCGGGTTGACAGTCGGAACACCGGGGAGCTGTTTTTT
CDR3: CASRVDSRNTGELFF
D: NA
V: TRBV7-2
size: NA
J: TRBJ2-2

DNA: TGCGCCAGCAGCTTTTCAGGGGGAGGAAACACCATATATTTT
CDR3: CASSFSGGGNTIYF
D: TRBD1
V: TRBV5-1
size: NA
J: TRBJ1-3

DNA: TGTGCCAGCAGCTTACGGTTAAACAGGGGGGACACTGAAGCTTTCTTT
CDR3: CASSLRLNRGDTEAFF
D: TRBD1
V: TRBV7-2
size: NA
J: TRBJ1-1